The 30 T cell receptor beta chains in this list originate from one sample, sequenced in a study of OX40 agonist ivuxolimab in advanced cancers. Method: immunoSEQ multiplex PCR; TCRdb's copy keeps in-frame clones and lacks some. The data hold about 17,000 clones, with about 90% observed a single time. Here the sequenced sample was CD4+ or CD8+ T cells sorted from blood, taken in a trial of the OX40 agonist ivuxolimab. These receptors were obtained from an adult with an advanced solid tumor such as melanoma, head and neck, liver or kidney cancer.

The genes are TRBV15 and TRBJ1-2, with D perhaps TRBD1 (5 bases). The CDR3 loop spans 13 amino acids. CDR1 LNHNV and CDR2 YYDKDF come from the germline V gene (reference sequence). The germline V and J ends were trimmed by 3 bases and 7 bases, with 12 bases remaining between them. The CDR3 here is CATSSKGMGGYTF. The CDR3 DNA sequence: TGTGCCACCAGCAGTAAGGGGATGGGTGGCTACACCTTC.

J is TRBJ2-1 and V is TRBV27, with D uncertain. Germline V gives CDR1 MNHEY, CDR2 SMNVEV (reference sequence). The CDR3 runs to 14 residues. With 1 base removed from V and 6 bases from J, the gap between germline ends came to 10 bases. The CDR3 here is CASSLWVNSNEQFF. In nucleotides, the CDR3 is TGTGCCAGCAGTTTATGGGTGAACTCCAATGAGCAGTTCTTC.

The chain's CDR3 is CASSYGTGGLGYTF. CDR3 DNA: TGTGCCAGCAGTTACGGTACAGGGGGCCTTGGCTACACCTTC. The chain couples TRBV6-5 to TRBJ1-2, with TRBD1 matching over 9 bases. In germline, CDR1 is MNHEY, CDR2 SVGAGI. V shed 2 bases, J shed 7 bases, and the junction held 5 bases outside the gene matches. This CDR3 contains 14 residues.

V usage is TRBV6-1 and J usage is TRBJ2-3, with D possibly matching TRBD2 (6 bases). Germline V lookup: CDR1 MNHNS, CDR2 SASEGT. The V end lost 2 bases, the J end lost 0 bases, and 9 bases lay between the germline ends. The CDR3 consists of 15 residues. CDR3 DNA sequence: TGTGCCAGCAGTGAACAGGGACTTAGCACAGATACGCAGTATTTT. Protein: CASSEQGLSTDTQYF.

The V and J genes are TRBV9 and TRBJ2-7, with a tentative D call TRBD2 (5 bases). Germline-derived CDR1 and CDR2 are SGDLS and YYNGEE. The V end lost 4 bases, the J end lost 0 bases, and 11 bases lay between the germline ends. The CDR3 consists of 14 residues. The CDR3 DNA follows: TGTGCCAGCAGCCGAGACACTAGCTCCTACGAGCAGTACTTC. Its protein is CASSRDTSSYEQYF.

This rearrangement joins TRBV4-1 to TRBJ1-2; D remains ambiguous. The germline V gene encodes CDR1 MGHRA and CDR2 YSYEKL. This CDR3 has 16 amino acids. V was shortened by 2 bases and J by 2 bases, with 15 bases between the two germline ends. CDR3 region: CASSQQRAQSNYGYTF. The DNA of the CDR3 is TGCGCCAGCAGCCAACAGCGGGCTCAGTCCAACTATGGCTACACCTTC.

The gene calls are TRBV2 and TRBJ1-5; 8 bases are shared with TRBD1. V was clipped by 4 bases and J by 5 bases; unmatched bases: 4. Germline-derived CDR1 and CDR2 are SNHLY and FYNNEI. The CDR3 length is 14 residues. The CDR3 DNA reads TGTGCCAGCAGTGGCAGGGGGCCTGATCAGCCCCAGCATTTT. This translates into CASSGRGPDQPQHF.

V usage is TRBV4-1 and J usage is TRBJ1-2, with D perhaps matching TRBD1 (6 bases). Germline V lookup: CDR1 MGHRA, CDR2 YSYEKL. V lost 2 bases, J lost 2 bases, and 21 bases lay in between. The CDR3 is made up of 18 amino acids. CDR3 in amino acids: CASSQRKGVGGQNYGYTF. The CDR3 DNA reads as TGCGCCAGCAGCCAACGAAAAGGGGTTGGTGGACAGAACTATGGCTACACCTTC.

V usage is TRBV5-6 and J usage is TRBJ2-7; tentative D call: TRBD1 (6 bases). This CDR3 has 13 amino acids. V was clipped by 2 bases and J by 5 bases, with 11 bases between them. Per germline, CDR1 SGHDT and CDR2 YYEEEE. CDR3 sequence (DNA): TGTGCCAGCAGCTTCGGACAGTCCCACGAGCAGTACTTC. Translation: CASSFGQSHEQYF.

The chain carries TRBV5-1 and TRBJ1-2; TRBD1 aligns across 7 bases. CDR1 is SGHRS, CDR2 YFSETQ, per germline. The CDR3 is 14 residues long. Trimming cost V 2 bases and J 10 bases; bases outside gene matches: 11. CDR3 nucleotide sequence: TGCGCCAGCAGCTTTTATCCTCAAGAGGGGGCCTACACCTTC. Protein: CASSFYPQEGAYTF.

The rearrangement uses TRBV4-1 and TRBJ2-5; 9 nucleotides align to TRBD2. The CDR3 is 18 residues long. V was pared by 3 bases and J by 1 base, with 12 bases of the junction left unmatched. Looked up from germline, CDR1 is MGHRA and CDR2 is YSYEKL. CDR3 in amino acids: CASSHYAPQAGGQETQYF. CDR3 nucleotide sequence: TGCGCCAGCAGCCACTACGCCCCCCAAGCGGGGGGCCAAGAGACCCAGTACTTC.

The J gene is TRBJ1-2, the V gene TRBV29-1; 7 bases are shared with TRBD1. The germline V gene encodes CDR1 SQVTM and CDR2 ANQGSEA. The length of the CDR3 is 15 residues. The CDR3 loop reads CGGYTWAGGAYGYTF. DNA of the CDR3: TGCGGGGGATATACCTGGGCAGGGGGTGCCTATGGCTACACCTTC.

The V and J genes are TRBV7-9 and TRBJ2-3; D is unclear. This CDR3 is built from 12 residues. The V end lost 11 bases, the J end lost 7 bases, and 16 bases lay between the germline ends. Per the germline V gene, CDR1 is SEHNR and CDR2 is FQNEAQ (reference sequence). The CDR3 DNA reads as TGTGCCGCAGTTTTCGTGAGCAATACGCAGTATTTT. It codes for CAAVFVSNTQYF.

The chain combines TRBV2 with TRBJ2-5; 8 bases match TRBD2. Trimming removed 2 bases from V and 5 bases from J; junction bases left unmatched: 1. The CDR3 has 13 amino acids. Germline CDR1 reads SNHLY; CDR2 reads FYNNEI. CDR3: CASSELAGETQYF. The CDR3 coding sequence is TGTGCCAGCAGTGAACTAGCGGGCGAGACCCAGTACTTC.

This chain connects TRBV6-1 to TRBJ1-2; D is possibly TRBD1 (5 bases). V dropped 2 bases and J dropped 5 bases, with 15 bases sitting between them. The CDR3 is made up of 15 amino acids. CDR1 MNHNS and CDR2 SASEGT come from the germline V gene. DNA of the CDR3: TGTGCCAGCAGTGAAAGCATGACAGTTAGATATGGCTACACCTTC. Translation: CASSESMTVRYGYTF.

The chain joins TRBV10-2 to TRBJ2-7; TRBD2 might be the D (5 bases). Germline V gene lookup returns CDR1 WSHSY and CDR2 SAAADI. CDR3 size: 12 residues. Trimming removed 6 bases at V and 3 bases at J, with 9 bases between. The CDR3 DNA sequence: TGCGCCAGCAGGGTCGAGGGCTACGAGCAGTACTTC. Residues: CASRVEGYEQYF.

V and J are TRBV4-1 and TRBJ1-2; 7 bases agree with TRBD1. The J segment lost 5 bases and the V segment lost 4 bases, leaving 10 bases of the junction unmatched. The germline V gene has CDR1 MGHRA and CDR2 YSYEKL. This CDR3 is built from 15 residues. The CDR3 nucleotides read TGCGCCAGCAGCCCCAGGACAGGAGACCCTTATGGCTACACCTTC. This codes for CASSPRTGDPYGYTF.

The chain joins TRBV27 to TRBJ2-1; 8 bases map to TRBD2. Germline loops: CDR1 MNHEY, CDR2 SMNVEV (reference sequence). This CDR3 comprises 14 residues. Trimming cost V 2 bases and J 4 bases; bases outside gene matches: 1. CDR3 DNA sequence: TGTGCCAGCAGTTTAGGCGGGGGGTACAATGAGCAGTTCTTC. This sequence encodes CASSLGGGYNEQFF.

The chain has TRBV27 and TRBJ2-5; weak D call: TRBD2 (6 bases). Looked up from germline, CDR1 is MNHEY and CDR2 is SMNVEV (reference sequence). V lost 0 bases and J 1 base, leaving 12 bases between the germline ends. The CDR3 is made up of 16 amino acids. The CDR3 region has the DNA TGTGCCAGCAGTTTATCATACGGCGGGGTCCAAGAGACCCAGTACTTC. Translated, it gives CASSLSYGGVQETQYF.

In DNA, the CDR3 is TGTGCCAGCAGCCCCGAGGTCGCAGGCGCGATGTACGAGCAGTACTTC. As protein: CASSPEVAGAMYEQYF. The chain links TRBV11-1 to TRBJ2-7, with no clear D. Trimming shortened V by 5 bases and J by 4 bases, and 21 bases separated the two germline ends. This CDR3 is built from 16 residues. Germline assignment: CDR1 SGHAT and CDR2 FQDESV (reference sequence).

This chain links TRBV11-2 with TRBJ2-2; D remains ambiguous. Looked up from germline, CDR1 is SGHAT and CDR2 is FQNNGV. The V gene lost 3 bases and the J gene lost 5 bases, with 4 bases spanning the gap. CDR3 size: 12 residues. The CDR3 DNA sequence: TGTGCCAGCAGCTTCTGGACCGGGGAGCTGTTTTTT. Its translation: CASSFWTGELFF.

J is TRBJ1-1 and V is TRBV5-6; no definite D call. Germline CDR1 SGHDT, CDR2 YYEEEE. The CDR3 totals 14 residues. Trimming shortened V by 0 bases and J by 0 bases, and 6 bases separated the two germline ends. CDR3 amino acids: CASSLESVNTEAFF. The CDR3 DNA sequence: TGTGCCAGCAGCTTGGAGAGCGTGAACACTGAAGCTTTCTTT.

V usage is TRBV9 and J usage is TRBJ2-3; D is uncertain. The CDR3 has 14 amino acids. Germline V gene sequence: CDR1 SGDLS, CDR2 YYNGEE. V was clipped by 3 bases and J by 0 bases, with 8 bases between them. In DNA form, the CDR3 reads TGTGCCAGCAGCGCCGTGGACAGCACAGATACGCAGTATTTT. Protein product: CASSAVDSTDTQYF.

CDR3 nucleotides: TGCGCCAGCAGCCGAATAGCGGGGGGGTTGGATACGCAGTATTTT. Translating it yields CASSRIAGGLDTQYF. The chain recombines TRBV4-1 with TRBJ2-3, with 11 bases lining up with TRBD2. CDR1 is MGHRA and CDR2 is YSYEKL in the germline V gene. Trimming removed 4 bases from V and 6 bases from J; junction bases left unmatched: 6. The CDR3 runs to 15 residues.

This clone was seen a single time. The J gene is TRBJ2-3, the V gene TRBV4-2, with 12 positions matching TRBD2. Germline CDR1 LGHNA, CDR2 YNFKEQ. Unmatched junction bases numbered 3, after V lost 3 bases and J lost 2 bases. The CDR3 has 16 residues. CDR3 residues: CASSQGLAGSTDTQYF. The CDR3 DNA reads as TGTGCCAGCAGCCAGGGACTAGCGGGTTCCACAGATACGCAGTATTTT.

This chain connects TRBV5-1 to TRBJ2-7, with D tentatively TRBD2 (5 bases). Germline CDR1 is SGHRS and CDR2 is YFSETQ. The CDR3 spans 14 residues. V was cut by 6 bases and J by 7 bases, with 20 bases left in between. DNA of the CDR3: TGCGCCAGCACAAGTCCTAGGAGTCCGGGGGAGCAGTACTTC. This sequence encodes CASTSPRSPGEQYF.

The chain couples TRBV27 to TRBJ1-5; tentative D call: TRBD1 (6 bases). Trimming stripped 0 bases from V and 4 bases from J, with 10 bases between. The CDR3 sequence is 15 residues long. The germline V gene encodes CDR1 MNHEY and CDR2 SMNVEV (reference sequence). CDR3 protein: CASSLSAGANQPQHF. CDR3 DNA sequence: TGTGCCAGCAGTTTATCGGCGGGGGCTAATCAGCCCCAGCATTTT.

V is TRBV9 and J is TRBJ2-5; TRBD2 aligns across 11 bases. The CDR3 loop spans 16 amino acids. Germline loops: CDR1 SGDLS, CDR2 YYNGEE. Trimming at V came to 0 bases and at J to 7 bases, leaving 8 bases not matched to a gene. Written as DNA, the CDR3 is TGTGCCAGCAGCGTAGAGACTAGCGGGACTATGGGGACCCAGTACTTC. Its translation: CASSVETSGTMGTQYF.

This chain connects TRBV7-2 to TRBJ2-7; no definite D call. Germline values: CDR1 SGHTA, CDR2 FQGNSA. This CDR3 has 11 residues. V was trimmed by 2 bases and J by 7 bases, leaving 6 bases between them. The CDR3 coding sequence is TGTGCCAGCAGCTTACCTGGGGAGCAGTACTTC. It translates to CASSLPGEQYF.

V and J are TRBV6-1 and TRBJ1-1; weak D call: TRBD1 (6 bases). Germline CDR1 is MNHNS and CDR2 is SASEGT. CDR3 size: 19 residues. The V end lost 2 bases, the J end lost 1 base, and 23 bases lay between the germline ends. CDR3 sequence: CASSENKIGGGRANTEAFF. CDR3 nucleotide sequence: TGTGCCAGCAGTGAAAACAAAATAGGGGGGGGCCGGGCGAACACTGAAGCTTTCTTT.